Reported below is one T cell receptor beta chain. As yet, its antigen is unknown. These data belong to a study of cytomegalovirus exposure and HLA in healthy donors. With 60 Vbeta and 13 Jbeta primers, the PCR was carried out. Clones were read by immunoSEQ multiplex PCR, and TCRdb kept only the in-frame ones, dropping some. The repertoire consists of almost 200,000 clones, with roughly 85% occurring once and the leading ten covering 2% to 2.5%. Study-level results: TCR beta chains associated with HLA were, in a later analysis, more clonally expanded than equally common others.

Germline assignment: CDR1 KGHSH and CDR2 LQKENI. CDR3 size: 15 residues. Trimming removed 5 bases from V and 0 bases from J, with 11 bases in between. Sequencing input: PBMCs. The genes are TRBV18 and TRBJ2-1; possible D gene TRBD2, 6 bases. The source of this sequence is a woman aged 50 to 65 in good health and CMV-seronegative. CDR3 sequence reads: CASSGGSSSYNEQFF. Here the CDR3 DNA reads TGTGCCAGCTCAGGGGGGTCGAGCTCCTACAATGAGCAGTTCTTC.